The rows below give T cell receptor beta chains drawn from one sample of a study of blood T cell repertoires in COVID-19. The assay was immunoSEQ multiplex PCR, and TCRdb's table has in-frame clones only and misses some. The table shows about 120,000 clones, with roughly 91% occurring only once. Sample: peripheral blood. These receptors originate from a human donor with acute or convalescent COVID-19. The donor label of this sample is uncertain. CDR3s include the opening cysteine and the closing phenylalanine or tryptophan. The D gene is left open where the match is weak. The size of a clone is reported for some rows only, either as once, few or many, or as a class for expanded clones.

CDR3 protein: CASSYGLNSNQPQHF
CDR3 DNA: TGTGCCAGCAGCTATGGACTTAATAGCAATCAGCCCCAGCATTTT
CDR3 length: 15
clone size: .
V gene: TRBV7-9
D gene: .
J gene: TRBJ1-5

CDR3 protein: CAWSYQRGIDTQYF
CDR3 DNA: TGTGCCTGGAGTTACCAGCGGGGTATAGATACGCAGTATTTT
CDR3 length: 14
clone size: .
V gene: TRBV30
D gene: TRBD2
J gene: TRBJ2-3

CDR3 protein: CTSRGGVAYEQYF
CDR3 DNA: TGCACCAGCAGAGGCGGAGTTGCCTACGAGCAGTACTTC
CDR3 length: 13
clone size: .
V gene: TRBV1
D gene: .
J gene: TRBJ2-7

CDR3 protein: CASSLEARTGWGNQETQYF
CDR3 DNA: TGTGCCAGCAGCTTAGAAGCCCGGACAGGGTGGGGGAACCAAGAGACCCAGTACTTC
CDR3 length: 19
clone size: .
V gene: TRBV7-2
D gene: TRBD1
J gene: TRBJ2-5

CDR3 protein: CAWSETGDSGNTIYF
CDR3 DNA: TGTGCCTGGAGTGAGACAGGGGACTCTGGAAACACCATATATTTT
CDR3 length: 15
clone size: .
V gene: TRBV30
D gene: TRBD1
J gene: TRBJ1-3

CDR3 protein: CSASGHGYGYTF
CDR3 DNA: TGCAGTGCTAGTGGACACGGCTATGGCTACACCTTC
CDR3 length: 12
clone size: .
V gene: TRBV20-1
D gene: .
J gene: TRBJ1-2

CDR3 protein: CASSLVSGQETQYF
CDR3 DNA: TGCGCCAGCAGCTTGGTAAGCGGCCAAGAGACCCAGTACTTC
CDR3 length: 14
clone size: once
V gene: TRBV5-1
D gene: .
J gene: TRBJ2-5

CDR3 protein: CATSDYPGDLTGNTIYF
CDR3 DNA: TGTGCCACCAGTGACTACCCGGGGGACCTCACAGGAAACACCATATATTTT
CDR3 length: 17
clone size: .
V gene: TRBV24-1
D gene: .
J gene: TRBJ1-3

CDR3 protein: CASSLRVGSNQPQHF
CDR3 DNA: TGTGCCAGCAGCCTTCGGGTGGGTAGCAATCAGCCCCAGCATTTT
CDR3 length: 15
clone size: .
V gene: TRBV7-9
D gene: .
J gene: TRBJ1-5

CDR3 protein: CASSPTSGTVNQPQHF
CDR3 DNA: TGTGCCAGCAGCCCAACCTCGGGGACTGTCAATCAGCCCCAGCATTTT
CDR3 length: 16
clone size: .
V gene: TRBV7-9
D gene: .
J gene: TRBJ1-5

CDR3 protein: CASSVSGSTDTQYF
CDR3 DNA: TGTGCCAGCAGCGTTAGCGGGAGCACAGATACGCAGTATTTT
CDR3 length: 14
clone size: once
V gene: TRBV7-9
D gene: TRBD2
J gene: TRBJ2-3

CDR3 protein: CASSPRTGLVTGELFF
CDR3 DNA: TGTGCCAGCTCCCCAAGGACAGGGTTGGTCACCGGGGAGCTGTTTTTT
CDR3 length: 16
clone size: .
V gene: TRBV18
D gene: TRBD1
J gene: TRBJ2-2

CDR3 protein: CASSRTGGDSPLHF
CDR3 DNA: TGTGCCAGCAGTCGGACAGGGGGCGATTCACCCCTCCACTTT
CDR3 length: 14
clone size: few
V gene: TRBV13
D gene: TRBD1
J gene: TRBJ1-6

CDR3 protein: CASRGTEFNEKLFF
CDR3 DNA: TGTGCCAGCAGGGGGACAGAGTTCAATGAAAAACTGTTTTTT
CDR3 length: 14
clone size: .
V gene: TRBV2
D gene: TRBD1
J gene: TRBJ1-4

CDR3 protein: CASSSGTSGRVSEQYF
CDR3 DNA: TGCGCCAGCAGCTCCGGGACTAGCGGGAGGGTGTCCGAGCAGTACTTC
CDR3 length: 16
clone size: few
V gene: TRBV5-1
D gene: TRBD2
J gene: TRBJ2-7

CDR3 protein: CASRERQGWGYTF
CDR3 DNA: TGTGCCAGCAGGGAAAGACAGGGTTGGGGCTACACCTTC
CDR3 length: 13
clone size: .
V gene: TRBV2
D gene: TRBD1
J gene: TRBJ1-2

CDR3 protein: CAIKGTSGRDNEQFF
CDR3 DNA: TGTGCCATCAAGGGGACTAGCGGGAGAGACAATGAGCAGTTCTTC
CDR3 length: 15
clone size: .
V gene: TRBV10-3
D gene: TRBD2
J gene: TRBJ2-1

CDR3 protein: CASSEATANQPQHF
CDR3 DNA: TGTGCCAGCAGTGAAGCGACAGCCAATCAGCCCCAGCATTTT
CDR3 length: 14
clone size: few
V gene: TRBV2
D gene: .
J gene: TRBJ1-5

CDR3 protein: CASSFTGNTEAFF
CDR3 DNA: TGTGCCAGCAGCTTTACAGGGAACACTGAAGCTTTCTTT
CDR3 length: 13
clone size: .
V gene: TRBV7-3
D gene: .
J gene: TRBJ1-1

CDR3 protein: CASSFGLAATGELFF
CDR3 DNA: TGTGCCAGCAGCTTCGGACTAGCGGCCACCGGGGAGCTGTTTTTT
CDR3 length: 15
clone size: .
V gene: TRBV5-4
D gene: TRBD2
J gene: TRBJ2-2

CDR3 protein: CASSLRGIINQPQHF
CDR3 DNA: TGTGCCAGCAGTTTAAGGGGGATAATCAATCAGCCCCAGCATTTT
CDR3 length: 15
clone size: .
V gene: TRBV27
D gene: .
J gene: TRBJ1-5

CDR3 protein: CASSRTDRGPLDGNQPQHF
CDR3 DNA: TGTGCCAGCAGTCGCACGGACAGGGGGCCCCTCGACGGCAATCAGCCCCAGCATTTT
CDR3 length: 19
clone size: once
V gene: TRBV2
D gene: TRBD1
J gene: TRBJ1-5

CDR3 protein: CASSFGSSYNSPLHF
CDR3 DNA: TGTGCCAGCAGCTTCGGGAGCTCCTATAATTCACCCCTCCACTTT
CDR3 length: 15
clone size: .
V gene: TRBV7-2
D gene: .
J gene: TRBJ1-6

CDR3 protein: CASSQGGLAGEFGYTGELFF
CDR3 DNA: TGTGCCAGCAGCCAAGGAGGACTAGCGGGAGAATTCGGTTACACCGGGGAGCTGTTTTTT
CDR3 length: 20
clone size: .
V gene: TRBV4-2
D gene: TRBD2
J gene: TRBJ2-2

CDR3 protein: CASSRPDRSGGYTF
CDR3 DNA: TGTGCCAGCAGCCGACCTGACAGATCAGGCGGCTACACCTTC
CDR3 length: 14
clone size: .
V gene: TRBV5-6
D gene: .
J gene: TRBJ1-2

CDR3 protein: CAWSVALVEAFF
CDR3 DNA: TGTGCCTGGAGTGTAGCACTCGTTGAAGCTTTCTTT
CDR3 length: 12
clone size: .
V gene: TRBV30
D gene: .
J gene: TRBJ1-1

CDR3 protein: CASNKRPPNTGELFF
CDR3 DNA: TGTGCCAGCAATAAGAGGCCCCCGAACACCGGGGAGCTGTTTTTT
CDR3 length: 15
clone size: .
V gene: TRBV28
D gene: .
J gene: TRBJ2-2

CDR3 protein: CATRARTDPGNTIYF
CDR3 DNA: TGTGCCACCCGGGCGCGGACAGACCCTGGAAACACCATATATTTT
CDR3 length: 15
clone size: .
V gene: TRBV6-4
D gene: .
J gene: TRBJ1-3

CDR3 protein: CAWSGTGGNTIYF
CDR3 DNA: TGTGCCTGGAGCGGGACAGGGGGAAACACCATATATTTT
CDR3 length: 13
clone size: once
V gene: TRBV30
D gene: TRBD1
J gene: TRBJ1-3

CDR3 protein: CASSEAAATNEKLFF
CDR3 DNA: TGTGCCAGCAGCGAGGCGGCTGCAACTAATGAAAAACTGTTTTTT
CDR3 length: 15
clone size: once
V gene: TRBV9
D gene: .
J gene: TRBJ1-4

CDR3 protein: CATRGQGAFF
CDR3 DNA: TGTGCCACCAGGGGACAGGGAGCTTTCTTT
CDR3 length: 10
clone size: .
V gene: TRBV6-5
D gene: TRBD1
J gene: TRBJ1-1

CDR3 protein: CASRERWENDGYTF
CDR3 DNA: TGTGCCAGCAGGGAGCGTTGGGAGAACGATGGCTACACCTTC
CDR3 length: 14
clone size: .
V gene: TRBV2
D gene: .
J gene: TRBJ1-2

CDR3 protein: CASSPSSGSPYEQYF
CDR3 DNA: TGTGCCAGCTCACCGTCTAGCGGGAGTCCCTACGAGCAGTACTTC
CDR3 length: 15
clone size: .
V gene: TRBV18
D gene: TRBD2
J gene: TRBJ2-7

CDR3 protein: CASSPRQGSQAGELFF
CDR3 DNA: TGTGCCAGCAGTCCAAGGCAAGGGAGTCAGGCCGGGGAGCTGTTTTTT
CDR3 length: 16
clone size: once
V gene: TRBV7-8
D gene: .
J gene: TRBJ2-2

CDR3 protein: CSVEALGLGDEQFF
CDR3 DNA: TGCAGCGTTGAAGCCCTCGGCCTAGGGGATGAGCAGTTCTTC
CDR3 length: 14
clone size: .
V gene: TRBV29-1
D gene: .
J gene: TRBJ2-1

CDR3 protein: CASSSDRGLGNEKLFF
CDR3 DNA: TGCGCCAGCAGCTCCGACAGGGGCTTAGGTAATGAAAAACTGTTTTTT
CDR3 length: 16
clone size: .
V gene: TRBV4-1
D gene: TRBD1
J gene: TRBJ1-4

CDR3 protein: CASSEGQDETQYF
CDR3 DNA: TGTGCCAGCAGCGAGGGACAGGACGAGACCCAGTACTTC
CDR3 length: 13
clone size: .
V gene: TRBV5-4
D gene: TRBD1
J gene: TRBJ2-5

CDR3 protein: CATSTSGGGAYEQYF
CDR3 DNA: TGTGCCACCAGCACGTCGGGCGGCGGGGCCTACGAGCAGTACTTC
CDR3 length: 15
clone size: .
V gene: TRBV15
D gene: .
J gene: TRBJ2-7

CDR3 protein: CASSSRGNNSPLHF
CDR3 DNA: TGTGCCAGCTCCAGTCGGGGAAATAATTCACCCCTCCACTTT
CDR3 length: 14
clone size: .
V gene: TRBV27
D gene: .
J gene: TRBJ1-6

CDR3 protein: CASSRPRENTGELFF
CDR3 DNA: TGCGCCAGCAGCCGACCCAGGGAGAACACCGGGGAGCTGTTTTTT
CDR3 length: 15
clone size: .
V gene: TRBV5-1
D gene: .
J gene: TRBJ2-2

CDR3 protein: CASSWGTEYGYTF
CDR3 DNA: TGTGCCAGCAGTTGGGGGACAGAATATGGCTACACCTTC
CDR3 length: 13
clone size: .
V gene: TRBV12-3/TRBV12-4
D gene: TRBD1
J gene: TRBJ1-2

CDR3 protein: CASSSPGLELYEQYF
CDR3 DNA: TGTGCCAGCAGTTCTCCGGGACTAGAGCTTTACGAGCAGTACTTC
CDR3 length: 15
clone size: .
V gene: TRBV6-5
D gene: TRBD2
J gene: TRBJ2-7

CDR3 protein: CASHMTGAHSQPQHF
CDR3 DNA: TGTGCCAGTCATATGACAGGGGCGCACTCCCAGCCCCAGCATTTT
CDR3 length: 15
clone size: .
V gene: TRBV19
D gene: TRBD1
J gene: TRBJ1-5

CDR3 protein: CAWSPNSRGYTF
CDR3 DNA: TGTGCCTGGAGTCCTAACAGCCGCGGCTACACCTTC
CDR3 length: 12
clone size: .
V gene: TRBV30
D gene: .
J gene: TRBJ1-2

CDR3 protein: CASGPPANTGELFF
CDR3 DNA: TGCGCCAGCGGCCCCCCCGCGAACACCGGGGAGCTGTTTTTT
CDR3 length: 14
clone size: .
V gene: TRBV5-1
D gene: .
J gene: TRBJ2-2

CDR3 protein: CASSFGLATEAFF
CDR3 DNA: TGTGCCAGCAGTTTTGGATTAGCCACTGAAGCTTTCTTT
CDR3 length: 13
clone size: .
V gene: TRBV27
D gene: .
J gene: TRBJ1-1

CDR3 protein: CSAIRNEQFF
CDR3 DNA: TGCAGTGCTATCAGAAATGAGCAGTTCTTC
CDR3 length: 10
clone size: .
V gene: TRBV20-1
D gene: .
J gene: TRBJ2-1

CDR3 protein: CASSSSGINTEAFF
CDR3 DNA: TGTGCCAGCAGTTCCTCCGGGATCAACACTGAAGCTTTCTTT
CDR3 length: 14
clone size: once
V gene: TRBV27
D gene: .
J gene: TRBJ1-1

CDR3 protein: CASSQGGGPINEQFF
CDR3 DNA: TGTGCCAGCAGCCAAGGAGGGGGACCTATCAATGAGCAGTTCTTC
CDR3 length: 15
clone size: .
V gene: TRBV4-2
D gene: .
J gene: TRBJ2-1

CDR3 protein: CASSLPHGRTRYSAGGLGELFF
CDR3 DNA: TGCGCCAGCAGCTTGCCTCACGGGCGGACTCGCTACTCAGCGGGGGGGCTCGGGGAGCTGTTTTTT
CDR3 length: 22
clone size: .
V gene: TRBV5-1
D gene: TRBD2
J gene: TRBJ2-2

CDR3 protein: CASSFGQYNEKLFF
CDR3 DNA: TGCGCCAGCAGCTTTGGACAGTATAATGAAAAACTGTTTTTT
CDR3 length: 14
clone size: few
V gene: TRBV5-1
D gene: .
J gene: TRBJ1-4

CDR3 protein: CASSPGTPLSEQFF
CDR3 DNA: TGTGCCAGCAGCCCCGGGACTCCCCTCTCTGAGCAGTTCTTC
CDR3 length: 14
clone size: .
V gene: TRBV7-3
D gene: .
J gene: TRBJ2-1

CDR3 protein: CASSFGQMYSPLHF
CDR3 DNA: TGTGCCAGCAGCTTCGGACAGATGTATTCACCCCTCCACTTT
CDR3 length: 14
clone size: .
V gene: TRBV5-4
D gene: .
J gene: TRBJ1-6

CDR3 protein: CASSQGPYSGGNEQFF
CDR3 DNA: TGTGCCAGCAGCCAGGGACCGTATAGCGGGGGCAATGAGCAGTTCTTC
CDR3 length: 16
clone size: .
V gene: TRBV5-4
D gene: TRBD2
J gene: TRBJ2-1

CDR3 protein: CASSPGQGAFNEQFF
CDR3 DNA: TGTGCCAGCAGTCCCGGACAGGGGGCCTTCAATGAGCAGTTCTTC
CDR3 length: 15
clone size: .
V gene: TRBV6-5
D gene: TRBD1
J gene: TRBJ2-1

CDR3 protein: CASSQDLNYGYTF
CDR3 DNA: TGTGCCAGCAGCCAAGACTTAAACTATGGCTACACCTTC
CDR3 length: 13
clone size: once
V gene: TRBV11-2
D gene: .
J gene: TRBJ1-2

CDR3 protein: CASSQDLSGSEQFF
CDR3 DNA: TGCGCCAGCAGCCAAGATTTAAGCGGGAGTGAGCAGTTCTTC
CDR3 length: 14
clone size: .
V gene: TRBV4-3
D gene: TRBD2
J gene: TRBJ2-1

CDR3 protein: CATGTGGSAADTQYF
CDR3 DNA: TGTGCCACTGGTACCGGGGGGAGCGCAGCAGATACGCAGTATTTT
CDR3 length: 15
clone size: once
V gene: TRBV24-1
D gene: TRBD2
J gene: TRBJ2-3